The 5 T cell receptor beta chains given below trace back to one sample, sequenced in a study of shared clonotypes between healthy human individuals. Assay used: immunoSEQ multiplex PCR; TCRdb lists only in-frame clones, some missing. The sample gives hundreds of thousands of clones, about 74% of which show up once; more than 1.5% is in the top ten. Sequenced: memory CD4+ T cells sorted from blood. This sample's subset: CD45RA-negative fraction. These receptors were obtained from a woman younger than 45 in good health.

This clone was counted a few times. The CDR3 nucleotides are TGTGCCAGCAGTTTATTAGCGGCGGGCTCGGGGAACACTGAAGCTTTCTTT. This codes for CASSLLAAGSGNTEAFF. V gene TRBV27 combines with J gene TRBJ1-1; D not resolved. In germline, CDR1 is MNHEY, CDR2 SMNVEV (reference sequence). V was cut by 1 base and J by 1 base, with 16 bases left in between. CDR3 length: 17 amino acids.

This rearrangement joins TRBV5-1 to TRBJ2-1, with TRBD1 matching 9 bases. The CDR3 covers 16 residues. V lost 0 bases to trimming and J lost 3 bases; unmatched junction nucleotides: 4. Per germline, CDR1 SGHRS and CDR2 YFSETQ. CDR3 region: CASSLAGDRDYNEQFF. The CDR3 region has the DNA TGCGCCAGCAGCTTGGCCGGGGACAGGGACTACAATGAGCAGTTCTTC.

This clone was seen a few times. This chain uses TRBV28 with TRBJ1-5; D remains unclear. Germline CDR1 reads MDHEN; CDR2 reads SYDVKM. This CDR3 comprises 13 residues. V lost 3 bases, J lost 6 bases, and 9 bases lay in between. In DNA form, the CDR3 reads TGTGCCAGCAGTTTCTACCCGGGTCAGCCCCAGCATTTT. This codes for CASSFYPGQPQHF.

The table lists this clone with a few counts. This chain links TRBV5-1 with TRBJ2-7; weak D call: TRBD2 (6 bases). Looked up from germline, CDR1 is SGHRS and CDR2 is YFSETQ. The germline V and J ends were trimmed by 4 bases and 0 bases, with 17 bases remaining between them. The CDR3 runs 16 residues. In DNA form, the CDR3 reads TGCGCCAGCAGCGGAGCCGCTAGCGAGAGCTCCTACGAGCAGTACTTC. Protein sequence: CASSGAASESSYEQYF. The whole variable domain, filled in from reference TRBV5-1 and TRBJ2-7, reads KAGVTQTPRYLIKTRGQQVTLSCSPISGHRSVSWYQQTPGQGLQFLFEYFSETQRNKGNFPGRFSGRQFSNSRSEMNVSTLELGDSALYLCASSGAASESSYEQYFGPGTRLTVT.

The V call is TRBV18, the J call TRBJ1-1; 7 bases line up with TRBD1. The V and J ends lost 2 bases and 1 base, in that order; junction bases with no gene match: 1. The germline V gene has CDR1 KGHSH and CDR2 LQKENI. There are 14 residues in the CDR3. The CDR3 loop reads CASSPGTENTEAFF. The CDR3 DNA reads as TGTGCCAGCTCACCAGGGACAGAGAACACTGAAGCTTTCTTT.